These T cell receptor beta chains were read from a single sample in a study of CD8+ T cells in alopecia areata. This table comes from immunoSEQ multiplex PCR, and its TCRdb copy is limited to in-frame clones, with some not included. The table shows 90,000 to 150,000 clones, with about 61% occurring only once. Material: CD8+ T cells sorted from blood, obtained at week 4, from a patient treated with tofacitinib. These receptors were collected from a human donor with alopecia areata. The CDR3 runs from the conserved cysteine through the conserved F or W. A D gene is named only where the DNA matches it firmly. Clone size, where shown, is once, few, many, or a class for clones that have expanded.

cdr3_nt,cdr3_aa,v_call,d_call,j_call,clone_size
TGTGCCAGCAGCTTTCTTGAAGCTTTCTTT,CASSFLEAFF,TRBV7-9,-,TRBJ1-1,-
TGCGCCAGCAGCCAAGATCGACAGCTCTCTGGGGCCAACGTCCTGACTTTC,CASSQDRQLSGANVLTF,TRBV4-3,-,TRBJ2-6,-
TGTGCCAGTAGTATAGAAGGGGAAGGCGGGGAGCTGTTTTTT,CASSIEGEGGELFF,TRBV19,-,TRBJ2-2,once
TGTGCCACGAGGGACAGGGGGACCCAGTACTTC,CATRDRGTQYF,TRBV15,TRBD1,TRBJ2-5,-
TGTGCCTGCGGGCCGACTCTAGCCAAAAACATTCAGTACTTC,CACGPTLAKNIQYF,TRBV30,-,TRBJ2-4,few
TGTGCCAGCAGCTTAATCGTAACGGGACCCACACAAGAGACCCAGTACTTC,CASSLIVTGPTQETQYF,TRBV7-2,-,TRBJ2-5,few
TGTGCCAGCAGCATTCCCCCTCCGTACCAAGAGACCCAGTACTTC,CASSIPPPYQETQYF,TRBV9,-,TRBJ2-5,few
TGTGCCAGCAGCTTAGACTCGTGGGGGCAAGCTGAAGCTTTCTTT,CASSLDSWGQAEAFF,TRBV7-2,-,TRBJ1-1,-
TGTGCCAGCAGCTCACTCCGGGACGGCGAAGAGACCCAGTACTTC,CASSSLRDGEETQYF,TRBV7-8,-,TRBJ2-5,few
TGTGCCAGCAGCTCCCGGGACAGGGCCTACGAGCAGTACTTC,CASSSRDRAYEQYF,TRBV7-9,TRBD1,TRBJ2-7,-
TGTGCCAGCACCGAGGGGAGGGACAGTGGCTTTCCCGAGCAGTACTTC,CASTEGRDSGFPEQYF,TRBV6-6,-,TRBJ2-7,-
TGTGCCAGCAGCTCCACAGGGGGGGACTACACCTTC,CASSSTGGDYTF,TRBV5-6,TRBD1,TRBJ1-2,once
TGCAGCGTTGAAAGGGGGGCCTCCGAGAGCACAGATACGCAGTATTTT,CSVERGASESTDTQYF,TRBV29-1,-,TRBJ2-3,-
TGTGCCAGCAGCTTAGAGGCCCCAGACATGGATTCACCCCTCCACTTT,CASSLEAPDMDSPLHF,TRBV11-3,-,TRBJ1-6,-
TGTGCCAGCAGTCCTGGCGGGCAGGGAATAGACATTCAGTACTTC,CASSPGGQGIDIQYF,TRBV7-9,-,TRBJ2-4,-
TGTGCCAGCAGCTTAGGGGGGACAGGAGTAGAGCAGTACTTC,CASSLGGTGVEQYF,TRBV7-8,TRBD1,TRBJ2-7,-
TGTGCCTGGAGTGACCTAGGACTTAAAACCTACGAGCAGTACTTC,CAWSDLGLKTYEQYF,TRBV30,-,TRBJ2-7,-
TGCAGCACTCGGGACGCGAGCTCCTACGAGCAGTACTTC,CSTRDASSYEQYF,TRBV29-1,-,TRBJ2-7,-
TGTGCCAGCAGTGTGCCAGGGACCGATCAGCCCCAGCATTTT,CASSVPGTDQPQHF,TRBV2,-,TRBJ1-5,many
TGTGCCAGCACCACTAGCGGGGGGGCCAATGAGCAGTTCTTC,CASTTSGGANEQFF,TRBV7-6,TRBD2,TRBJ2-1,-
TGTGCCAGCAGCTTAGCGACAGCGCCGTCCTACGAGCAGTACTTC,CASSLATAPSYEQYF,TRBV13,-,TRBJ2-7,-
TGTGCCAGCAGTGAAGCCCCGGGACAGGATATTGAAGCTTTCTTT,CASSEAPGQDIEAFF,TRBV2,TRBD1,TRBJ1-1,-
TGCAGCGTTGAAGTGGCGAACACTGAAGCTTTCTTT,CSVEVANTEAFF,TRBV29-1,-,TRBJ1-1,-
TGTGCCAGCTTGGACACCCTTAGCACAGATACGCAGTATTTT,CASLDTLSTDTQYF,TRBV25-1,-,TRBJ2-3,-
TGTGCCAGCAGTCCGACAGGGATCCGTACACCCAATCAGCCCCAGCATTTT,CASSPTGIRTPNQPQHF,TRBV2,TRBD1,TRBJ1-5,few
TGCAGCGTTGAAGTGGAGGATCAGCCCCAGCATTTT,CSVEVEDQPQHF,TRBV29-1,-,TRBJ1-5,few
TGTGCCAGCAGTGATCAGGGGGCGGGCTACACCTTC,CASSDQGAGYTF,TRBV5-6,TRBD1,TRBJ1-2,few
TGCAGCGTCTCGGTCGAGGGGGGGACCACTGAAGCTTTCTTT,CSVSVEGGTTEAFF,TRBV29-1,-,TRBJ1-1,-
TGCAGCGTTGAACCGGGACAGGGAGAAGAGACCCAGTACTTC,CSVEPGQGEETQYF,TRBV29-1,TRBD1,TRBJ2-5,once
TGTGCCAGCAGCCTCCTCCCGCGTGGAGAGACCCAGTACTTC,CASSLLPRGETQYF,TRBV7-9,-,TRBJ2-5,-
TGTGCCAGCGGGGGACAGAACAATGAGCAGTTCTTC,CASGGQNNEQFF,TRBV2,TRBD1,TRBJ2-1,-
TGTGCCTGGAGTGAGGGGGATGGCTACACCTTC,CAWSEGDGYTF,TRBV30,-,TRBJ1-2,-
TGCAGCGTTGAAGGAGCGGGGGGAAGCACAGATACGCAGTATTTT,CSVEGAGGSTDTQYF,TRBV29-1,TRBD2,TRBJ2-3,few
TGTGCCAGCAGCTTGCTTACGTACGACAATGAGCAGTTCTTC,CASSLLTYDNEQFF,TRBV5-4,-,TRBJ2-1,-
TGTGCCAGCAGCCCAGCGTCGGGAGATACGCAGTATTTT,CASSPASGDTQYF,TRBV7-9,-,TRBJ2-3,few
TGTGCCTGGAGTGTAGACGGGGGGACGTACAATGAGCAGTTCTTC,CAWSVDGGTYNEQFF,TRBV30,TRBD2,TRBJ2-1,once
TGTGCCAGCAGTCTCCTACCGGGACATTCCAATGAGCAGTTCTTC,CASSLLPGHSNEQFF,TRBV7-9,-,TRBJ2-1,-
TGTGCCAGCAGCTTAGACAGCACAGATACGCAGTATTTT,CASSLDSTDTQYF,TRBV13,-,TRBJ2-3,-
TGTGCCAGCAGCTTAGGGACAGGGGACATCTACGAGCAGTACTTC,CASSLGTGDIYEQYF,TRBV7-9,TRBD1,TRBJ2-7,-
TGTGCCAGCAGCTTAACAGGGATCTATGGCTACACCTTC,CASSLTGIYGYTF,TRBV27,-,TRBJ1-2,once
TGTGCCAGCAGCCCAGGGACCCATCCCCGCGGCTACACCTTC,CASSPGTHPRGYTF,TRBV5-6,-,TRBJ1-2,once
TGTGCCAGCAGAACAAGTGGCACAGATACGCAGTATTTT,CASRTSGTDTQYF,TRBV7-2,-,TRBJ2-3,-
TGCAGCACCGGGACTTTCACAGATACGCAGTATTTT,CSTGTFTDTQYF,TRBV29-1,-,TRBJ2-3,-
TGTGCCAGCAGGCAGGGGGCGAACACTGAAGCTTTCTTT,CASRQGANTEAFF,TRBV7-3,TRBD1,TRBJ1-1,-
TGTGCCAGCAGCTCCATGGCAGGGAGCAATTCACCCCTCCACTTT,CASSSMAGSNSPLHF,TRBV7-2,-,TRBJ1-6,few
TGTGCCTGGAGTCCATCGATAGTACTAGCGGGGGCAGCGATGGAGACCCAGTACTTC,CAWSPSIVLAGAAMETQYF,TRBV30,TRBD2,TRBJ2-5,-
TGCAGCGTCTGTATCGCCGGCGGATCCTACGAGCAGTACTTC,CSVCIAGGSYEQYF,TRBV29-1,-,TRBJ2-7,few
TGTGCCAGCAGCCCGGGCCCCTACTACGAGCAGTACTTC,CASSPGPYYEQYF,TRBV7-9,-,TRBJ2-7,few
TGTGCCAGCAGTCCCCAAGAGGGTGGGACCTACGAGCAGTACTTC,CASSPQEGGTYEQYF,TRBV27,-,TRBJ2-7,-
TGCGCCAGCAGCCAAGATACAGCCGGGTGGGGGGAGCTGTTTTTT,CASSQDTAGWGELFF,TRBV4-1,-,TRBJ2-2,once
TGCAGCGTTGAACCCGGGACACCCCAACGACCGCAGTTCTTC,CSVEPGTPQRPQFF,TRBV29-1,-,TRBJ2-1,-
TGCAGTATTAGAACAGGCGACACCGGGGAGCTGTTTTTT,CSIRTGDTGELFF,TRBV29-1,-,TRBJ2-2,-
TGCAGCGTTGAGGAGACAGGGTGGGGGAACTACGAGCAGTACTTC,CSVEETGWGNYEQYF,TRBV29-1,TRBD1,TRBJ2-7,few
TGTGCCAGCAGTGGGACACTCGCTAGCACAGATACGCAGTATTTT,CASSGTLASTDTQYF,TRBV2,-,TRBJ2-3,once
TGTGCCAGCAGGGGTGGTAGCCACTATGGCTACACCTTC,CASRGGSHYGYTF,TRBV27,-,TRBJ1-2,-